Sequencing of this T cell receptor (beta chain) was carried out in a study of blood T cell repertoires in COVID-19. Study at large: Sites in the United States, Italy and Spain provided acute and convalescent COVID-19 samples. From T cells, B-cell-depleted T cells, or PBMCs came the material, which was cDNA or gDNA.

In the authors' workflow: For nucleated cells, counts were estimated from reference gene primer amplification. The repertoire was sequenced with immunoSEQ multiplex PCR; TCRdb's copy has only in-frame clones and lacks some. Clonal size and the V and J genes are those of that table, whereas D and trimming came from the DNA. The table includes 150,000 to 250,000 clones, approximately 82% detected once. The sequenced sample was peripheral blood. The TCR was taken from a human donor with acute or convalescent COVID-19. The donor label of this sample is uncertain.

The chain's CDR3 is CASSQDGGADTQYF. CDR3 DNA sequence: TGTGCCAGCAGCCAAGATGGGGGGGCAGATACGCAGTATTTT. The chain is built from TRBV4-2 and TRBJ2-3; TRBD2 agrees at 7 bases. Germline CDR1 and CDR2: LGHNA and YNFKEQ. Unmatched junction bases numbered 1, after V lost 0 bases and J lost 4 bases. The CDR3 runs 14 residues.